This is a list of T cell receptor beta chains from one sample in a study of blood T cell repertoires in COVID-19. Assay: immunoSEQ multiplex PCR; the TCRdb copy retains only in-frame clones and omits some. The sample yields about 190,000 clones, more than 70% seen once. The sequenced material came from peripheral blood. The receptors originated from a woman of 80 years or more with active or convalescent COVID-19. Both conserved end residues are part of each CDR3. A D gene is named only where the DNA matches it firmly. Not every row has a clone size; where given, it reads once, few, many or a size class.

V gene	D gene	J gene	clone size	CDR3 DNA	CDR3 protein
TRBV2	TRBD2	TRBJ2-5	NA	TGTGCCAGCAGCAAACTAGCGGAACAAGAGACCCAGTACTTC	CASSKLAEQETQYF
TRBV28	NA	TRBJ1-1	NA	TGTGCCAGCAGTTTAACTACAGGGAACAGGGAAGCTTTCTTT	CASSLTTGNREAFF
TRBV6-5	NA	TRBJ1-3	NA	TGTGCCAGCAGATCCCCCGGTAGGGGCAACACCATATATTTT	CASRSPGRGNTIYF
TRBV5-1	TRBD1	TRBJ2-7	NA	TGCGCCAGCAGCTTGGTTTGGCAGGGGGCGGCGGGCGAGCAGTACTTC	CASSLVWQGAAGEQYF
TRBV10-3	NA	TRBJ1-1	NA	TGTGCCATCAGTGAGTCGCGGGGGAACACTGAAGCTTTCTTT	CAISESRGNTEAFF
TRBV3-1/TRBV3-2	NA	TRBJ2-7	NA	TGTGCCAGCAGCCAAGGAAGCGGGTCTTACTACGAGCAGTACTTC	CASSQGSGSYYEQYF
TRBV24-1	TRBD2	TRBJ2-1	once	TGTGCCACCAGTGACAATAGCGGGAGGAGCGTAGACAATGAGCAGTTCTTC	CATSDNSGRSVDNEQFF
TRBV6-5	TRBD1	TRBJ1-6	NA	TGTGCCGGGAGAGGGGCCGGGACAGGGGATTCACCCCTCCACTTT	CAGRGAGTGDSPLHF
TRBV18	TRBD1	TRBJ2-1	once	TGTGCCAGCTCACCACGCGAGGGGGCGGTCTACAATGAGCAGTTCTTC	CASSPREGAVYNEQFF
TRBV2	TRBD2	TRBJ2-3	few	TGTGCCAGCAGTGTAAGCGGGAGGGCAACAGATACGCAGTATTTT	CASSVSGRATDTQYF
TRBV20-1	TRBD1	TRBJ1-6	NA	TGCAGTGCTAGTCTGGACAGGGGGCTGTCTAATTCACCCCTCCACTTT	CSASLDRGLSNSPLHF